The 17 T cell receptor beta chains below were found in one sample sequenced in a study of cytomegalovirus exposure and HLA in healthy donors. Primers for the PCR totalled 60 Vbeta and 13 Jbeta. Sequencing used immunoSEQ multiplex PCR; TCRdb keeps in-frame clones, though not all of them. The table lists a few hundred thousand clones, about 80% of them singletons, with less than 3% in the top ten. The sequencing input was PBMCs. Source of these receptors: a woman aged 30 to 39 in good health and CMV-seronegative.

This chain connects TRBV6-1 to TRBJ2-7; D may be TRBD2 (5 bases). CDR1 is MNHNS, CDR2 SASEGT, per germline. Trimming took 4 bases from V and 0 from J, leaving 10 bases between them. The CDR3 runs to 14 residues. CDR3 nucleotides: TGTGCCAGCAGTGGTCGTGGGAGCTCCTACGAGCAGTACTTC. As protein: CASSGRGSSYEQYF.

The V call is TRBV6-5, the J call TRBJ1-6; no clear D. The CDR3 runs 11 residues. Trimming took off 7 bases at V and 9 bases at J, with 7 bases between the two ends. The germline CDR1 and CDR2 sequences are MNHEY and SVGAGI. Written as DNA, the CDR3 is TGTGCCAGCAACTCCGCTTCACCCCTCCACTTT. Translating gives CASNSASPLHF.

This clone was counted once. CDR3 sequence (DNA): TGTGCCAGCAGTTACTCGACAGGGGGCAGGTACGAGCAGTACTTC. Protein sequence: CASSYSTGGRYEQYF. V is TRBV6-5 and J is TRBJ2-7, with TRBD1 matching 10 bases. Germline CDR1 MNHEY, CDR2 SVGAGI. V dropped 0 bases and J dropped 4; count of bases not matched to a gene: 3. The CDR3 is 15 amino acids.

This clone has more than one count but fewer than ten. The CDR3 sequence: CASSLEIAGETQYF. CDR3 DNA sequence: TGCGCCAGCAGCTTGGAGATAGCGGGAGAGACCCAGTACTTC. The chain is built from TRBV5-1 and TRBJ2-5; 7 bases agree with TRBD2. With 0 bases clipped from V and 4 bases from J, the junction kept 3 bases outside the gene matches. The CDR3 is 14 amino acids. The germline CDR1 and CDR2 sequences are SGHRS and YFSETQ.

V and J are TRBV9 and TRBJ2-3; 7 positions match TRBD2. The CDR3 runs to 15 residues. V lost 0 bases and J lost 4; bases outside the gene matches: 5. Germline loops: CDR1 SGDLS, CDR2 YYNGEE. This chain's CDR3 is CASSVELLAPDTQYF. The CDR3 DNA reads TGTGCCAGCAGCGTAGAGCTACTAGCGCCAGATACGCAGTATTTT. Using reference TRBV9 and TRBJ2-3 for the parts outside the CDR3, the full variable domain is DSGVTQTPKHLITATGQRVTLRCSPRSGDLSVYWYQQSLDQGLQFLIQYYNGEERAKGNILERFSAQQFPDLHSELNLSSLELGDSALYFCASSVELLAPDTQYFGPGTRLTVL.

This clone was recorded a few times. The chain uses TRBV18 and TRBJ1-3; maybe TRBD1 (5 bases). The V end was cut by 2 bases, the J end by 0 bases, with 14 bases between. Germline V gene data show CDR1 as KGHSH and CDR2 as LQKENI. CDR3 length: 17 amino acids. CDR3 in DNA: TGTGCCAGCTCACCAGGACACGCCGTGATCTCTGGAAACACCATATATTTT. Protein product: CASSPGHAVISGNTIYF.

The chain couples TRBV28 to TRBJ2-7; 7 nucleotides match TRBD1. Unmatched junction bases numbered 5, after V lost 2 bases and J lost 7 bases. Germline loops: CDR1 MDHEN, CDR2 SYDVKM. This CDR3 region has 13 residues. Here the CDR3 reads CASSLPNRGEQYF. In nucleotides, the CDR3 is TGTGCCAGCAGTTTACCCAACAGGGGTGAGCAGTACTTC.

The J gene is TRBJ2-1, the V gene TRBV18; 11 bases are a match to TRBD2. The CDR3 consists of 12 residues. Unmatched junction bases numbered 0, after V lost 5 bases and J lost 9 bases. CDR1 is KGHSH and CDR2 is LQKENI in the germline V gene. Here the CDR3 DNA reads TGTGCCAGCTCAGGGACTAGCGGTGAGCAGTTCTTC. This gives the protein CASSGTSGEQFF. The variable domain in full, completed from reference TRBV18 and TRBJ2-1, reads NAGVMQNPRHLVRRRGQEARLRCSPMKGHSHVYWYRQLPEEGLKFMVYLQKENIIDESGMPKERFSAEFPKEGPSILRIQQVVRGDSAAYFCASSGTSGEQFFGPGTRLTVL.

This rearrangement joins TRBV6-4 to TRBJ1-3; TRBD1 agrees at 10 bases. After removal of 2 bases from V and 0 bases from J, the junction contained 4 bases not matched to a gene. This CDR3 is built from 17 residues. Germline V gene lookup returns CDR1 MRHNA and CDR2 SNTAGT. CDR3 bases: TGTGCCAGCAGTGACCGACAGGGGGCCCACTCTGGAAACACCATATATTTT. Translated, it gives CASSDRQGAHSGNTIYF.

V usage is TRBV7-9 and J usage is TRBJ1-2; 12 nucleotides align to TRBD1. The CDR3 covers 18 residues. Trimming cost V 5 bases and J 4 bases; bases outside gene matches: 14. Germline lookup yields CDR1 SEHNR and CDR2 FQNEAQ (reference sequence). DNA of the CDR3: TGTGCCAGCAGCAAATCACGGGACAGGGGGCATTACGGCTATGGCTACACCTTC. Its translation: CASSKSRDRGHYGYGYTF.

The chain combines TRBV18 with TRBJ1-5; TRBD1 might be the D (5 bases). The CDR3 is made up of 15 amino acids. Germline V CDR1 and CDR2: KGHSH, LQKENI. The ends were cut back, 3 bases at V and 3 bases at J, with 12 bases in the middle. CDR3 coding DNA: TGTGCCAGCTCACCGGGGGGAGGGATCAATCAGCCCCAGCATTTT. Translated, it gives CASSPGGGINQPQHF.

Comments on this clone: The identical CDR3 is also encoded by other nucleotide sequences in the sample. The V and J genes are TRBV9 and TRBJ2-3, with D hard to call. The CDR3 has 14 amino acids. V dropped 0 bases and J dropped 0 bases, with 5 bases sitting between them. Germline loops: CDR1 SGDLS, CDR2 YYNGEE. Here the CDR3 reads CASSVGGSTDTQYF. The CDR3 region has the DNA TGTGCCAGCAGCGTAGGAGGCAGCACAGATACGCAGTATTTT.

The gene calls are TRBV27 and TRBJ2-3; unclear D gene. Deletions cut 6 bases from V and 10 bases from J, with 8 bases between. CDR1 MNHEY and CDR2 SMNVEV come from the germline V gene (reference sequence). The CDR3 runs to 10 residues. The CDR3, as DNA: TGTGCCAGCAGCCTCGTTCCGCAGTATTTT. Translated, it gives CASSLVPQYF.

The rearrangement uses TRBV5-1 and TRBJ1-3, with TRBD1 as a possible D gene (5 bases). Between the trimmed V and J ends, which lost 2 bases and 0 bases, there was a span of 15 bases. This CDR3 is 17 amino acids long. The germline gives CDR1 SGHRS, CDR2 YFSETQ. CDR3 in DNA: TGCGCCAGCAGCTTAGGCGGGACCGGACCCTCTGGAAACACCATATATTTT. Protein sequence: CASSLGGTGPSGNTIYF.

CDR3 loop: CASSTGQGYEQYF. CDR3 DNA sequence: TGTGCCAGTAGTACCGGGCAGGGGTACGAGCAGTACTTC. This chain connects TRBV19 to TRBJ2-5, with D possibly being TRBD1 (6 bases). The DNA end lines up better with TRBJ2-7; the J call may be wrong. Germline-derived CDR1 and CDR2 are LNHDA and SQIVND (reference sequence). The CDR3 is 13 residues long.

The CDR3 coding sequence is TGTGCCAGTAACTCCAGGGTTTTTGAAGCTTTCTTT. This codes for CASNSRVFEAFF. The chain links TRBV28 to TRBJ1-1, with a tentative D call TRBD1 (5 bases). V lost 9 bases and J lost 7, with 15 bases in between. The CDR3 sequence is 12 residues long. CDR1 and CDR2 from the germline V gene are MDHEN and SYDVKM.

This chain joins TRBV6-6 and TRBJ2-7; 8 positions agree with TRBD2. This CDR3 has 14 residues. Per the germline V gene, CDR1 is MNHNY and CDR2 is SVGAGI (reference sequence). Trimming cost V 7 bases and J 2 bases; bases outside gene matches: 7. The CDR3 loop reads CASKGSGTPYEQYF. The CDR3, as DNA: TGTGCCAGCAAAGGTAGCGGGACCCCCTACGAGCAGTACTTC.